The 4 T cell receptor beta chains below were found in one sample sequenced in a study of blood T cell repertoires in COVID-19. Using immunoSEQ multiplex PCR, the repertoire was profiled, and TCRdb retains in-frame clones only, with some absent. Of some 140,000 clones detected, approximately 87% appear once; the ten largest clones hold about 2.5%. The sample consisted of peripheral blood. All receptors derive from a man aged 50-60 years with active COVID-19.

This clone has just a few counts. CDR3 amino acids: CASSPQVGELFF. In nucleotides, the CDR3 is TGTGCCAGCAGCCCACAGGTCGGGGAGCTGTTTTTT. The chain links TRBV4-2 to TRBJ2-2; D possibly corresponds to TRBD1 (5 bases). The CDR3 runs to 12 residues. V dropped 4 bases and J dropped 7 bases, with 7 bases sitting between them. Germline V gene sequence: CDR1 LGHNA, CDR2 YNFKEQ.

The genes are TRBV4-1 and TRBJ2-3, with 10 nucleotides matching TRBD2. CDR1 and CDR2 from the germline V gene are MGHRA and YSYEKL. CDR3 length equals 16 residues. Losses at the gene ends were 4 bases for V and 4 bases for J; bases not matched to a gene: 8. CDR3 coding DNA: TGCGCCAGCAGCCCTGGCGGTCTAGCGGGAGCAGATACGCAGTATTTT. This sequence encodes CASSPGGLAGADTQYF.

CDR3 residues: CATGGTIKPRYEQYF. Here the CDR3 DNA reads TGTGCCACCGGGGGGACAATTAAACCCCGCTACGAGCAGTACTTC. The chain combines TRBV6-5 with TRBJ2-7, with D maybe TRBD2 (7 bases). This CDR3 is 15 amino acids long. Germline CDR1 is MNHEY and CDR2 is SVGAGI. The V end was cut by 10 bases, the J end by 3 bases, with 22 bases between.

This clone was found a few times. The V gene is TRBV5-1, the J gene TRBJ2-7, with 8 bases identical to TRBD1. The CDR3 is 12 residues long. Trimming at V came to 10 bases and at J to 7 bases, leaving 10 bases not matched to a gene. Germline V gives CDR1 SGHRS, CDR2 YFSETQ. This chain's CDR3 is CAARRTGREQYF. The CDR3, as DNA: TGCGCCGCACGTAGGACAGGGAGAGAGCAGTACTTC.